The present TCR beta chain was sequenced within a study of blood T cells in healthy people across ages (dated by TCRdb to about 2015). For the study in its entirety: Template switching captured roughly one uniquely barcoded TCR beta cDNA molecule per two T cells in model experiments. Using deep sequencing normalized with unique cDNA molecular identifiers, the study measured how TCR beta repertoire diversity changes with age. The donors were split into four age groups: young (average around 15 years), middle-aged (around 40), aged (roughly 65) and long-lived (approximately 80). Two additional independent replicas of 1 million unique cDNA reads from the same blood draw were analyzed for two donors (one aged 18 to 30 and one aged 80 or older). Broader findings and caveats from the paper: Because the CMV infection status of the donors was unknown, age-related changes in expanded clonotypes may potentially have been confounded. Observed TCR beta diversity correlated strongly with the percentage of naive T cells measured by flow cytometry. Because profiling used bulk unsorted PBMCs, naive and antigen-experienced compartments could not be compared conclusively. Compared with the aged group, more naive CD4+ T cells, fewer expanded clones and increased TCR diversity were shown by the long-lived group, suggesting age selection. Estimates of total diversity from one million sequenced T cells were regarded as lower bounds and underestimates. Observed TCR beta diversity per million T cells fell roughly linearly with age, and a significant reduction was already apparent by age roughly 41.

Donors were about 36 systemically healthy Caucasian individuals from Russia aged roughly 6 to 90 years. Each donor gave 9.5 to 10 milliliters of peripheral blood, drawn into EDTA-treated Vacutainer tubes. Ficoll-Paque density-gradient centrifugation was used to isolate PBMCs, with at least 6 million per sample. Total RNA, at least 5.5 micrograms per sample, was extracted from PBMCs with Trizol reagent. The percentages of naive CD45RAhigh/CD27high T cells were determined by flow cytometry on a PBMC aliquot from every donor. Worth noting for this clonotype: Which antigen it targets is not known. Base qualities were left out, and no much larger clone turns up one base away.

The junction carries 14 bases between V and J, which are trimmed by 5 bases and 4 bases respectively. Taken from the germline V gene, the CDR1 and CDR2 loops are MNHEY and SVGAGI. From cysteine to phenylalanine, the CDR3 is 14 amino acids long. Only the CDR3 DNA is retained, 42 bases long and in frame from the first base. Receptor libraries were prepared by 5' RACE. For sequencing, an Illumina HiSeq 2500 was employed. A second roughly 7 to 11 cycle PCR used a sample-barcoded 5' primer and a J-beta primer mix. Each TCR beta cDNA molecule received a unique molecular identifier from a template-switch 5' adaptor carrying 12 random nucleotides. Each sample yielded at least 2.5 million CDR3-containing paired-end reads. All of the RNA was converted into first-strand cDNA using the Mint cDNA synthesis kit, with a TRBC-specific oligonucleotide serving as the primer. After uracil-DNA glycosylase treatment, a first 18-cycle PCR used universal primers M1SS and BC2_uni_R on all cDNA. As for how the authors treated the data: Each sample was normalized by randomly selecting 1 million high-quality reads, each carrying a distinct molecular identifier. Instead of being binned into consensus sequences, reads that shared molecular identifiers were thrown out. MiTCR, set to a Q25 quality threshold and the strictest error-elimination algorithm, was used for CDR3 identification, clonotype clustering and error correction. Lower-bound total TCR beta diversity was estimated with a nonparametric unseen species model using Euler transformation. The public reads were reanalyzed by TCRdb: fastp trimming at Q25, MiXCR alignment, in-frame beta chains only. When rows share a CDR3 protein, they turn into one entry using the most common DNA and genes. The V and J calls and clone size come from TCRdb's table, not from the authors' own analysis. The sample data list about 800,000 distinct CDR3 sequences, and roughly 25% of these were observed just once. Under 4.5% of the sample is held by the ten biggest clonotypes.

These same records also appear under a second study, on T cells of mothers and their children. That second publication adds: Nine systemically healthy Caucasian individuals served as donors, namely three mothers together with their six children. cDNA synthesis consumed the entire amount of extracted RNA, loaded at around 1.5 ug RNA in each 15 ul reaction. In the second PCR, the M1S primer added sample barcodes and 2-4 random nucleotides. Each mother yielded over 8 million TCR beta CDR3 reads and each child 3 million or so reads. In both related and unrelated pairs, thymic selection shapes the output of TCR recombination in a similar way, with inherited differences having only a minor effect. Normalized repertoire overlap was always found to be slightly, but never significantly, higher in related mother-child pairs than in unrelated mother-child pairs. With a sensitivity of approximately 100 clones per million clonotypes, no persistent microchimeric T cell clones were detected. To look for features that set related mother-child pairs apart from unrelated individuals, the researchers ran deep NGS to compare the TCR beta repertoires of mothers and children. On average, the children were roughly 10 +/- 4 years old, while the mothers were about 37 +/- 4 years old. Libraries were sequenced on Illumina HiSeq 2000 with 100+100 nt paired-end reads after adapter ligation with NEBNext reagents. To prevent cross-contamination, the mother and child libraries were prepared a month apart and were sequenced in separate runs. Between roughly 500,000 and 2,100,000 distinct TCR beta clonotypes were identified per donor. Naive TCR beta clonotypes were estimated from low-frequency clonotypes matched to each donor's FACS-determined naive share, without sorting.

This TCR was recovered from a boy between 10 and 17 years old in good health. The chain links TRBV6-5 with TRBJ1-2, with no reliable assignment of the D segment. Sample: blood. The DNA sequence is as follows: TGTGCCAGCAGTATGGACCAGGCCGGCTATGGCTACACCTTC. Translation gives CASSMDQAGYGYTF.